The subject of this entry is one T cell receptor (beta chain). What it binds is not known. The data were obtained in a study of cytomegalovirus exposure and HLA in healthy donors. At the level of the study: In a previous analysis, 95 million to 130 million unique TCR beta sequences were found from 150 million to 200 million T cells. Whole-study findings and limits: Investigators reported approximately 150 TCR beta chains as tied to cytomegalovirus.

The V and J ends lost 0 bases and 0 bases, in that order; junction bases with no gene match: 10. This CDR3 contains 17 residues. CDR1 and CDR2 from the germline V gene are SQVTM and ANQGSEA. The PCR had 60 Vbeta and 13 Jbeta primers. Original handling: An analysis that came later counted some 80 million unique TCR beta chains, roughly 11 million shared. TCRdb's table, derived via immunoSEQ multiplex PCR, lists solely in-frame clones and lacks some. V and J calls and clone size are those listed in that table; D and trimming were worked out from the DNA. In the table there are about 200,000 clones, around three quarters of which are singletons.

Sequenced sample: PBMCs. The V gene is TRBV29-1, the J gene TRBJ2-7, with 8 bases matching TRBD1. The TCR was taken from a woman aged 25 to 39 in good health and CMV-seronegative. The CDR3 region is CSVEEGVTGDSSYEQYF. The DNA for the CDR3 is TGCAGCGTTGAAGAAGGGGTGACAGGGGACAGCTCCTACGAGCAGTACTTC.